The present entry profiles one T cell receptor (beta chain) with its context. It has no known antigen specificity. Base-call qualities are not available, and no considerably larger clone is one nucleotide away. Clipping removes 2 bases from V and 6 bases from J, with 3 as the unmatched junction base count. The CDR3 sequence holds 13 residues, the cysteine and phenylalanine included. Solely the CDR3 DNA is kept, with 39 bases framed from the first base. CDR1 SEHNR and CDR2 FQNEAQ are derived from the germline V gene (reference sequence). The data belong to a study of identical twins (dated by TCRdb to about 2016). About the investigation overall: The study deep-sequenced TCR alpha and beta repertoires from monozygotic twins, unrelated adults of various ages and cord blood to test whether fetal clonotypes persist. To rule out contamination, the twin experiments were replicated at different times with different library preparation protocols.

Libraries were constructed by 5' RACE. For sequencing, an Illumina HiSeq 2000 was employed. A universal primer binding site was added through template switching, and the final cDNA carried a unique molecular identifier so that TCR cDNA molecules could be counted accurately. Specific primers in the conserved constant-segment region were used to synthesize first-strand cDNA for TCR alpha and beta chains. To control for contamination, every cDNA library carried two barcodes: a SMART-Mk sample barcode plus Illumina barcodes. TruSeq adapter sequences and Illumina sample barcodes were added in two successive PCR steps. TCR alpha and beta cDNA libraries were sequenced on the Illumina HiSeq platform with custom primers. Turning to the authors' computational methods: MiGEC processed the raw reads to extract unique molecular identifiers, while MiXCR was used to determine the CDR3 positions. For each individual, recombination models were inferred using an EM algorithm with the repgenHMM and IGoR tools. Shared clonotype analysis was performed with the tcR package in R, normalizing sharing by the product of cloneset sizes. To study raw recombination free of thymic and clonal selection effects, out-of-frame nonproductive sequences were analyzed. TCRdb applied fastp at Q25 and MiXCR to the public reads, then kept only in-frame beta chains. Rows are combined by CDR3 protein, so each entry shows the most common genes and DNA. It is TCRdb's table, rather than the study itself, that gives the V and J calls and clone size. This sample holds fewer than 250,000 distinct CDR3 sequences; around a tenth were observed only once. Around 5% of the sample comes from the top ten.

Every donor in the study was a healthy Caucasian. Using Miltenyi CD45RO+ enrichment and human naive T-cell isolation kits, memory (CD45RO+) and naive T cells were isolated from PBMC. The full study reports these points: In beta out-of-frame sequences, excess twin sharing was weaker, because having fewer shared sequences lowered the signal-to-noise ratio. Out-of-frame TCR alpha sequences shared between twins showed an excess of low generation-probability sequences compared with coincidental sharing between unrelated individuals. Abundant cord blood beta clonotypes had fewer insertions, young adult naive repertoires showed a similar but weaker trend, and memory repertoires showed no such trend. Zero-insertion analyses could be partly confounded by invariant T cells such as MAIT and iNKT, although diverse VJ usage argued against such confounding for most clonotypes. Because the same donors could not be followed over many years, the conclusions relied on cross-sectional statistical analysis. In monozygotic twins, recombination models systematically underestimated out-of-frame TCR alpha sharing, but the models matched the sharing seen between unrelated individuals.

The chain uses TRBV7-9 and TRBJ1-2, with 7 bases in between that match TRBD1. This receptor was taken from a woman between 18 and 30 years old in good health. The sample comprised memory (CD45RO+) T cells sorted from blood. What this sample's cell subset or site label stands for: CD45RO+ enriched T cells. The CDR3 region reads CASSLTGADGYTF. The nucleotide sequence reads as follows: TGTGCCAGCAGCTTAACAGGGGCCGATGGCTACACCTTC.